The 10 T cell receptor beta chains below were found in one sample sequenced in a study of blood T cell repertoires in COVID-19 (dated by TCRdb to the early 2020s). Library method: the immunoSEQ multiplex PCR assay. TCRdb carries this immuneACCESS record with in-frame sequences only. Its versions omit some clonotypes, under half of them owing to an unresolved V gene in the studies checked, with the rest unexplained. The sample data list 300,000 or so clones, and 80% to 95% of these were observed just once. The ten largest clones add up to roughly 1.1% of the sample. Sequencing was carried out using PBMCs or T cells enriched from blood (not recorded which). The receptors originated from a woman younger than 45 who had recovered from COVID-19.

V usage is TRBV12-5 and J usage is TRBJ2-1, with D perhaps TRBD2 (5 bases). The CDR3 has 16 amino acids. CDR1 LGHNT and CDR2 FRNRAP come from the germline V gene. Trimming took off 1 base at V and 1 base at J, with 11 bases between the two ends. DNA for the CDR3: TGTGCTAGTGGTTTGGCTCTCACTAGGTCCTACAATGAGCAGTTCTTC. Its translation is CASGLALTRSYNEQFF.

The chain is built from TRBV7-6 and TRBJ1-1; TRBD1 might be the D (5 bases). Looked up from germline, CDR1 is SGHVS and CDR2 is FNYEAQ. The CDR3 extends over 14 amino acids. Trimming stripped 3 bases from V and 0 bases from J, with 8 bases between. CDR3 in DNA: TGTGCCAGCAGCTTCCAGGGAATGAACACTGAAGCTTTCTTT. This gives the protein CASSFQGMNTEAFF.

The chain uses TRBV27 and TRBJ2-7; 10 nucleotides match TRBD1. V lost 11 bases, J lost 7 bases, and 8 bases stayed unmatched. Germline V lookup: CDR1 MNHEY, CDR2 SMNVEV (reference sequence). CDR3 size: 12 residues. CDR3 sequence reads: CASGQGRGEQYF. The CDR3 bases are TGTGCCTCGGGACAGGGGCGCGGGGAGCAGTACTTC.

About this clone itself: Other DNA sequences in this sample translate to the same CDR3. The V and J genes are TRBV29-1 and TRBJ2-5; TRBD1 matches at 8 bases. With 6 bases clipped from V and 1 base from J, the junction kept 1 base outside the gene matches. Germline V gene data show CDR1 as SQVTM and CDR2 as ANQGSEA. The CDR3 totals 12 residues. CDR3 coding DNA: TGCAGCGTCGGACAGGGCCAAGAGACCCAGTACTTC. Protein product: CSVGQGQETQYF.

The chain recombines TRBV5-1 with TRBJ1-4; D is possibly TRBD1 (6 bases). The CDR3 loop spans 15 amino acids. Germline CDR1 reads SGHRS; CDR2 reads YFSETQ. With 4 bases removed from V and 3 bases from J, the gap between germline ends came to 13 bases. CDR3 sequence: CASSENRAANEKLFF. The CDR3 nucleotides read TGCGCCAGCAGCGAGAACAGGGCGGCTAATGAAAAACTGTTTTTT.

The genes are TRBV27 and TRBJ2-1; 11 bases map to TRBD2. The germline gives CDR1 MNHEY, CDR2 SMNVEV (reference sequence). The CDR3 length is 16 residues. V gave up 0 bases and J gave up 7 bases; unmatched junction bases: 5. CDR3 nucleotides: TGTGCCAGCAGTTTATCGGCTAGCGGGAGGCAGAATGAGCAGTTCTTC. Its translation: CASSLSASGRQNEQFF.

The DNA for the CDR3 is TGTGCCAGCAGTCCTAACTTGTCCTACGAGCAGTACTTC. Translation gives CASSPNLSYEQYF. The chain couples TRBV27 to TRBJ2-7; no clear D gene. The V end was cut by 5 bases, the J end by 1 base, with 9 bases between. The CDR3 totals 13 residues. Germline CDR1 MNHEY, CDR2 SMNVEV (reference sequence).

This clone was observed a few times. This CDR3 reads CASSARTVSNQPQHF. CDR3 coding DNA: TGTGCCAGCAGTGCTCGGACAGTTAGCAATCAGCCCCAGCATTTT. V and J are TRBV27 and TRBJ1-5; D might be TRBD1 (6 bases). The CDR3 consists of 15 residues. Germline CDR1 is MNHEY and CDR2 is SMNVEV (reference sequence). Trimming left V 5 bases short and J 0 bases short, with 11 bases between.

J is TRBJ2-5 and V is TRBV28, with 7 bases that match TRBD2. The CDR3 is 15 amino acids. From germline, CDR1 is MDHEN and CDR2 SYDVKM. The junction had 11 bases not matched to a gene; V was cut back by 5 bases and J by 5 bases. The DNA of the CDR3 is TGTGCCAGCAGTACCCCCAGCGGGATATGGGAGACCCAGTACTTC. Its translation is CASSTPSGIWETQYF.

V gene TRBV6-2 or TRBV6-3 combines with J gene TRBJ1-4; D gene unclear. Trimming pared 2 bases from V and 8 bases from J, leaving 15 bases between. CDR1 is MNHEY, CDR2 SVGEGT, per germline. The CDR3 has 15 amino acids. CDR3 loop: CASSYLPGMPEKLFF. For the CDR3, the DNA is TGTGCCAGCAGTTACCTACCGGGAATGCCAGAAAAACTGTTTTTT.